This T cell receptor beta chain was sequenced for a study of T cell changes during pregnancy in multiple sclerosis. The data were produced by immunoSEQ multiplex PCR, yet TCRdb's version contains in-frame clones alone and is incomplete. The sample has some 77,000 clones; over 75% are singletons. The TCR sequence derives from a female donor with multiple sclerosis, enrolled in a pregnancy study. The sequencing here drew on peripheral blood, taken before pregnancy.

In nucleotides, the CDR3 is TGTGCCAGCAGCTTAGAAGGGACTAGTATCATAGCAGATACGCAGTATTTT. Translation gives CASSLEGTSIIADTQYF. This sequence joins TRBV11-1 and TRBJ2-3; 8 bases fit TRBD2. CDR3 length: 17 residues. The germline V gene has CDR1 SGHAT and CDR2 FQDESV (reference sequence). Trimming took 1 base from V and 4 from J; bases not matched to a gene: 10. Looking up the rest from reference TRBV11-1 and TRBJ2-3 gives the full variable domain: EAEVAQSPRYKITEKSQAVAFWCDPISGHATLYWYRQILGQGPELLVQFQDESVVDDSQLPKDRFSAERLKGVDSTLKIQPAELGDSAMYLCASSLEGTSIIADTQYFGPGTRLTVL.